The following is a TCR beta chain sequence with its context. The germline V gene has CDR1 KGHSH and CDR2 LQKENI. J gave up 6 bases and V 3 bases, and 4 bases lay outside the gene matches. This CDR3 has 15 amino acids. This sample stems from a study of blood T cell repertoires in COVID-19. How the authors handled the data: Amplification with reference gene primers provided the estimates of nucleated cell counts. Profiling relied on immunoSEQ multiplex PCR, and the TCRdb table lists in-frame clones only, not all of them. Clone size and V and J calls were adopted from that table, with D and trimming inferred from the DNA. The sample contains about 330,000 clones, 88% of which appear only once.

Sequencing was done on a sample of peripheral blood. The receptor's source is a woman in her 50s with active or convalescent COVID-19. The chain uses TRBV18 and TRBJ2-7; 14 bases are a match to TRBD2. This CDR3 reads CASSPGTSGRVEQYF. CDR3 nucleotide sequence: TGTGCCAGCTCACCCGGGACTAGCGGGAGAGTCGAGCAGTACTTC.